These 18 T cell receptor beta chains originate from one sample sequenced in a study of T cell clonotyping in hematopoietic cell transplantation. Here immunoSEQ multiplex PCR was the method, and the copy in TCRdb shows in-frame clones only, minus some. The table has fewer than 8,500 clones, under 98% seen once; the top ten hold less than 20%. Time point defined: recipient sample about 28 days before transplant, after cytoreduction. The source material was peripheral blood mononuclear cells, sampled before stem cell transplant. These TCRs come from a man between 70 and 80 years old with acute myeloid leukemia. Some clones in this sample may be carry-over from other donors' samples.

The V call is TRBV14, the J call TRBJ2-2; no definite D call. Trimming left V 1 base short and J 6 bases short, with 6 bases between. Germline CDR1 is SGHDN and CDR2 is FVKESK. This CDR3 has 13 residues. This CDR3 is CASSQVYPGELFF. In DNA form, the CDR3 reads TGTGCCAGCAGCCAAGTTTATCCCGGGGAGCTGTTTTTT.

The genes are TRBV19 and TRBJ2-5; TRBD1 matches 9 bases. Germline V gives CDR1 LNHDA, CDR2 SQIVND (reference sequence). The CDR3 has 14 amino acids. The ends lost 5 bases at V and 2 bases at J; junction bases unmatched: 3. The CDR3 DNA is TGTGCCAGTAGTCGGACAGGGGCACAAGAGACCCAGTACTTC. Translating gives CASSRTGAQETQYF.

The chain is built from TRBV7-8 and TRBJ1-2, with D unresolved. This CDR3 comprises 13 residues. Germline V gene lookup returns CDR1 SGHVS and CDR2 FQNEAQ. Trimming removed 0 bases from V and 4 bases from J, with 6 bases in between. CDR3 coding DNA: TGTGCCAGCAGCTTAGCGGAAGTCTATGGCTACACCTTC. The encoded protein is CASSLAEVYGYTF.

In DNA, the CDR3 is TGTGCCAGCAGTTTCCCAGTAAATAACTATGGCTACACCTTC. Translation gives CASSFPVNNYGYTF. This sequence joins TRBV28 and TRBJ1-2, with no clear D. Germline values: CDR1 MDHEN, CDR2 SYDVKM. CDR3 length: 14 amino acids. V lost 3 bases to trimming and J lost 1 base, with 9 bases between them.

The CDR3 DNA follows: TGTGCCAGCCGCCGTCTGCCGAACACTGAAGCTTTCTTT. Translation gives CASRRLPNTEAFF. J is TRBJ1-1 and V is TRBV6-5; D call uncertain. From germline, CDR1 is MNHEY and CDR2 SVGAGI. V was pared by 8 bases and J by 1 base, with 11 bases between. The CDR3 spans 13 residues.

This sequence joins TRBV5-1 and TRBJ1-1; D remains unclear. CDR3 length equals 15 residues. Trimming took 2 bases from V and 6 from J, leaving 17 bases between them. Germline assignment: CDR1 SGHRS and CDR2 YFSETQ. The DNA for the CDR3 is TGCGCCAGCAGCTTATTTCGCCGGTCCCAGGCTGAAGCTTTCTTT. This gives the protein CASSLFRRSQAEAFF. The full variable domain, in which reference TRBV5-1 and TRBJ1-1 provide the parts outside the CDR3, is KAGVTQTPRYLIKTRGQQVTLSCSPISGHRSVSWYQQTPGQGLQFLFEYFSETQRNKGNFPGRFSGRQFSNSRSEMNVSTLELGDSALYLCASSLFRRSQAEAFFGQGTRLTVV.

As DNA, the CDR3 is TGCGCCAGCAGCGCCCCCTTAGACTCTGGGGCCAACGTCCTGACTTTC. Protein product: CASSAPLDSGANVLTF. J is TRBJ2-6 and V is TRBV5-1; D is uncertain. The CDR3 covers 16 residues. Germline loops: CDR1 SGHRS, CDR2 YFSETQ. Trimming removed 4 bases at V and 0 bases at J, with 11 bases between. The full variable domain, with the rest looked up from reference TRBV5-1 and TRBJ2-6, is KAGVTQTPRYLIKTRGQQVTLSCSPISGHRSVSWYQQTPGQGLQFLFEYFSETQRNKGNFPGRFSGRQFSNSRSEMNVSTLELGDSALYLCASSAPLDSGANVLTFGAGSRLTVL.

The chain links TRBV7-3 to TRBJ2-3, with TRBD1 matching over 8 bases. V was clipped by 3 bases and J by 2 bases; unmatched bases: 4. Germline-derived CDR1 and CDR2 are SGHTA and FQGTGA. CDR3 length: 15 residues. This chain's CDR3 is CASSFGTGHTDTQYF. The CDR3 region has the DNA TGTGCCAGCAGCTTTGGGACAGGACACACAGATACGCAGTATTTT.

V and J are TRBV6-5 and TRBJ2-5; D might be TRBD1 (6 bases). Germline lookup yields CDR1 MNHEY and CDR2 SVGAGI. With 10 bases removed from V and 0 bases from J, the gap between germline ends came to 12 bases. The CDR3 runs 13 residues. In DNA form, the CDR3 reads TGTGCCACCTCAGGGGCGTACCAAGAGACCCAGTACTTC. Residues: CATSGAYQETQYF.

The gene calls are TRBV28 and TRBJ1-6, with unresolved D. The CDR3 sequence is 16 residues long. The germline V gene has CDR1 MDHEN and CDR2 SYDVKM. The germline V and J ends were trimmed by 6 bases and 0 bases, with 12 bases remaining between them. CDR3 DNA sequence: TGTGCCAGCAGCGTTGGCGGGAGCTCCTATAATTCACCCCTCCACTTT. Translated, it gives CASSVGGSSYNSPLHF.

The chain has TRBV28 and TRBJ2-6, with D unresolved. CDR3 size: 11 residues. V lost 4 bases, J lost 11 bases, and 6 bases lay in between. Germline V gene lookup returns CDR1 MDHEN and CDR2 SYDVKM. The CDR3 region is CASSSFDVLTF. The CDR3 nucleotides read TGTGCCAGCAGTTCGTTCGACGTCCTGACTTTC.

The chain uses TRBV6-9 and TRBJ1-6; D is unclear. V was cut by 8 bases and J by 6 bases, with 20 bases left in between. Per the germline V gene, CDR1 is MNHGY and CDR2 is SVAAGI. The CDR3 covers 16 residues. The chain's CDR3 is CASGNGPRPVNSPLHF. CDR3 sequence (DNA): TGTGCCAGCGGGAACGGACCGAGGCCTGTTAATTCACCCCTCCACTTT.

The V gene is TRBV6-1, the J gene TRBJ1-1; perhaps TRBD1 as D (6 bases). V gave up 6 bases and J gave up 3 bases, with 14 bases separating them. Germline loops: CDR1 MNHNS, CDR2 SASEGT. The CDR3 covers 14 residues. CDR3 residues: CASRTTGRDTEAFF. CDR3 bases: TGTGCCAGCAGAACTACAGGGCGGGACACTGAAGCTTTCTTT.

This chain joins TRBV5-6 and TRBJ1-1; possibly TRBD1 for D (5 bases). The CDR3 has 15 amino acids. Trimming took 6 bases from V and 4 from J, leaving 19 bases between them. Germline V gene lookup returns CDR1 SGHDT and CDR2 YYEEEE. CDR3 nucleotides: TGTGCCAGCACCCTTGGACCAGGGACTATCACTGAAGCTTTCTTT. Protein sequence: CASTLGPGTITEAFF.

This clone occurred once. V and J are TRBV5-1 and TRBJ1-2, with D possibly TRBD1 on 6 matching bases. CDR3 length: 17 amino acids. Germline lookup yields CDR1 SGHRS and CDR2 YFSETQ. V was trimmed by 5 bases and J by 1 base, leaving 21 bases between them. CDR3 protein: CASRPRTGIGLNYGYTF. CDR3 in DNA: TGCGCCAGCAGACCAAGAACAGGGATAGGGCTTAACTATGGCTACACCTTC. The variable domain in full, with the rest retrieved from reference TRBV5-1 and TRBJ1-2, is KAGVTQTPRYLIKTRGQQVTLSCSPISGHRSVSWYQQTPGQGLQFLFEYFSETQRNKGNFPGRFSGRQFSNSRSEMNVSTLELGDSALYLCASRPRTGIGLNYGYTFGSGTRLTVV.

CDR3 bases: TGTGCCTGGAGTGTACTAAGTGGGCATCAGCCCCAGCATTTT. This encodes CAWSVLSGHQPQHF. V is TRBV30 and J is TRBJ1-5; D is ambiguous. The CDR3 sequence is 14 residues long. Trimming cost V 0 bases and J 5 bases, with 11 bases left between them. Germline CDR1 and CDR2: GTSNPN and SVGIG (reference sequence).

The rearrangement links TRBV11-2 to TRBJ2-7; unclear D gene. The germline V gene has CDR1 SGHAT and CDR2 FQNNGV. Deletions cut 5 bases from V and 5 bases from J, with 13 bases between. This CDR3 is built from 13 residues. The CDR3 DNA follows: TGTGCCAGCAGCCCCTCTAGGGTCCACGAGCAGTACTTC. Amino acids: CASSPSRVHEQYF. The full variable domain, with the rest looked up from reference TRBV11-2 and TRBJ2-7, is EAGVAQSPRYKIIEKRQSVAFWCNPISGHATLYWYQQILGQGPKLLIQFQNNGVVDDSQLPKDRFSAERLKGVDSTLKIQPAKLEDSAVYLCASSPSRVHEQYFGPGTRLTVT.

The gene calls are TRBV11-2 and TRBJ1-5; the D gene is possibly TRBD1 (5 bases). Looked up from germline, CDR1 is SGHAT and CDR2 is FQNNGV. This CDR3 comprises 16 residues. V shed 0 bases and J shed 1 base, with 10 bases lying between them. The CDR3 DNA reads TGTGCCAGCAGCTTAGATCTTTCAGGGAGCAATCAGCCCCAGCATTTT. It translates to CASSLDLSGSNQPQHF.